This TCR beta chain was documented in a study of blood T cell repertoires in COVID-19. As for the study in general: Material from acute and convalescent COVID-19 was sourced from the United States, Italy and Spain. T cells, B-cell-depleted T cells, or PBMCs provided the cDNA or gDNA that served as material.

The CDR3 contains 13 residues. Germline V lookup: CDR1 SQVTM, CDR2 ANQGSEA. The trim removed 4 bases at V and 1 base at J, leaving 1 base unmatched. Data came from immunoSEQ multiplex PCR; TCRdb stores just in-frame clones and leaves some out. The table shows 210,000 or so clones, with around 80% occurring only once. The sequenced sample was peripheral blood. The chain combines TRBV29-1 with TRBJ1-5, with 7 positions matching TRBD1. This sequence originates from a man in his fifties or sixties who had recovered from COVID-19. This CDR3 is CSVGDRSNQPQHF. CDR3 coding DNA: TGCAGCGTTGGGGACAGAAGCAATCAGCCCCAGCATTTT. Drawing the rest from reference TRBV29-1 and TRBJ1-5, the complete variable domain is SAVISQKPSRDICQRGTSLTIQCQVDSQVTMMFWYRQQPGQSLTLIATANQGSEATYESGFVIDKFPISRPNLTFSTLTVSNMSPEDSSIYLCSVGDRSNQPQHFGDGTRLSIL.